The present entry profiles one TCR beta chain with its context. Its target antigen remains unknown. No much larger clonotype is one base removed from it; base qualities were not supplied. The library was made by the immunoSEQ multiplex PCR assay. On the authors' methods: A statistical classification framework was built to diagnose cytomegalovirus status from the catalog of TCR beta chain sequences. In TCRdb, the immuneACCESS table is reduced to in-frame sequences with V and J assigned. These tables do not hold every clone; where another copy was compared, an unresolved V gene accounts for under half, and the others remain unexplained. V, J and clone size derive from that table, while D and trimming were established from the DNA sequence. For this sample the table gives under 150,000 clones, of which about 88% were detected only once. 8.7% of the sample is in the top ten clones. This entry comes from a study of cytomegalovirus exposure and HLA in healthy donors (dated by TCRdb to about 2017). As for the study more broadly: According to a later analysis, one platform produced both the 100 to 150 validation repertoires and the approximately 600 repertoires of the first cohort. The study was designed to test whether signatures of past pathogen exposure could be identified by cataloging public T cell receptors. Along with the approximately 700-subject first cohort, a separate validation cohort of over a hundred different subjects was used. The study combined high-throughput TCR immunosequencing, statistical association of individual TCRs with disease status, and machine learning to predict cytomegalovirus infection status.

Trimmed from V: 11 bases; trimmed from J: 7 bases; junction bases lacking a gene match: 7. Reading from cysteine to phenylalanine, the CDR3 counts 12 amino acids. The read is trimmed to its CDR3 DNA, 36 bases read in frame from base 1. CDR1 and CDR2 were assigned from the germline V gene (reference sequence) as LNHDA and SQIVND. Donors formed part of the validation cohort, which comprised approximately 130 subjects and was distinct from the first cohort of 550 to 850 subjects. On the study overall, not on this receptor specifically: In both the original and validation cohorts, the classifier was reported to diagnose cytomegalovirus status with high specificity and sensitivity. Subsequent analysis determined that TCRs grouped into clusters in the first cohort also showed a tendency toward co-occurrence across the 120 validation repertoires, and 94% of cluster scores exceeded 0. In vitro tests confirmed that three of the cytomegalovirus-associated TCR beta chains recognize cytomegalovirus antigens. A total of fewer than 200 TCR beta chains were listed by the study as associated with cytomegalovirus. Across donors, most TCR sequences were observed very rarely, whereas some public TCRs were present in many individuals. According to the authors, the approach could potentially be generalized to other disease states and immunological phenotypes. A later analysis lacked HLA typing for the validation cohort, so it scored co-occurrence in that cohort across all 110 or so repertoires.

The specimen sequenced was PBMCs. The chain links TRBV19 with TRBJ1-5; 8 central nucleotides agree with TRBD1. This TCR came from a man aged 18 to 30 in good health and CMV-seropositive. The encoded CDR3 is CAGQGVGQPQHF. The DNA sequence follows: TGTGCCGGACAGGGTGTAGGGCAGCCCCAGCATTTT.